The clone carrying this TCR beta chain was recorded a few times. Antigen unknown. PCR employed 60 Vbeta and 13 Jbeta primers. Profiling relied on immunoSEQ multiplex PCR, and the TCRdb table lists in-frame clones only, not all of them. The repertoire holds approximately 170,000 clones, with approximately 86% as singletons. The CDR3 covers 14 residues. The junction had 12 bases not matched to a gene; V was cut back by 7 bases and J by 10 bases. Germline CDR1 and CDR2: SNHLY and FYNNEI. The sample comes from a study of cytomegalovirus exposure and HLA in healthy donors. Study-wide findings and caveats: Most CMV-associated TCR beta chains were later found to appear HLA-restricted. Some V segments (TRBV6-2 and TRBV6-3 among them) were excluded as indistinguishable.

Sequencing was performed on PBMCs. The V gene is TRBV2, the J gene TRBJ1-4, with 7 bases matching TRBD1. The sequence came from a male donor in good health and CMV-seronegative. Here the CDR3 reads CASNVGTVSVKLFF. The CDR3 DNA is TGTGCCAGCAATGTCGGGACAGTCTCAGTAAAACTGTTTTTT. Filled out from reference TRBV2 and TRBJ1-4, the complete variable domain reads EPEVTQTPSHQVTQMGQEVILRCVPISNHLYFYWYRQILGQKVEFLVSFYNNEISEKSEIFDDQFSVERPDGSNFTLKIRSTKLEDSAMYFCASNVGTVSVKLFFGSGTQLSVL.